The 6 T cell receptor beta chains below were found in one sample sequenced in a study of neurological immune-mediated disorders. TCRdb reprocessed the 5' RACE reads via MiXCR and lists one record per CDR3 protein. The sample has about 74,000 distinct CDR3 sequences, less than 5.5% seen once; the top ten hold 6.5% to 9%. Sequencing was carried out using PBMCs. These receptors were obtained from a young man with multiple sclerosis.

This clonotype was observed at least ten times. The chain combines TRBV4-3 with TRBJ2-7; no firm D call. In germline, CDR1 is LGHNA, CDR2 YSLEER. The V end lost 0 bases, the J end lost 6 bases, and 12 bases lay between the germline ends. The CDR3 has 14 residues. CDR3: CASSQDGYQSEQYF. Written as DNA, the CDR3 is TGCGCCAGCAGCCAAGATGGGTACCAATCCGAGCAGTACTTC.

This clonotype was counted ten times or more. The V and J genes are TRBV10-3 and TRBJ2-3; D remains ambiguous. From germline, CDR1 is ENHRY and CDR2 SYGVKD. The CDR3 is 14 residues long. Trimming stripped 7 bases from V and 5 bases from J, with 16 bases between. The DNA of the CDR3 is TGTGCCATCAAAAGGCCGGGCCTGAGAGATACGCAGTATTTT. It encodes CAIKRPGLRDTQYF.

There are many counts of this clonotype. The J gene is TRBJ2-3, the V gene TRBV7-9; 8 nucleotides match TRBD2. Germline loops: CDR1 SEHNR, CDR2 FQNEAQ (reference sequence). Unmatched junction bases numbered 6, after V lost 4 bases and J lost 6 bases. The CDR3 runs to 14 residues. The CDR3 reads CASSSGLDGDTQYF. For the CDR3, the DNA is TGTGCCAGCAGCTCGGGACTAGATGGCGATACGCAGTATTTT.

This clonotype was picked up many times. The chain is built from TRBV7-2 and TRBJ1-1; no clear D gene. Trimming took 6 bases from V and 0 from J, leaving 8 bases between them. Looked up from germline, CDR1 is SGHTA and CDR2 is FQGNSA. The CDR3 contains 13 residues. The CDR3 DNA reads as TGTGCCAGCAGGGCTAATGTGAACACTGAAGCTTTCTTT. Its translation is CASRANVNTEAFF.

This clonotype was counted at least ten times. CDR3 in amino acids: CASSRLGETQYF. DNA for the CDR3: TGTGCCAGCAGCCGCCTAGGGGAGACCCAGTACTTC. The rearrangement links TRBV6-2 or TRBV6-3 to TRBJ2-5; D ambiguous. CDR1 and CDR2 from the germline V gene are MNHEY and SVGEGT. CDR3 length equals 12 residues. The V gene lost 6 bases and the J gene lost 5 bases, with 10 bases spanning the gap.

The chain is built from TRBV15 and TRBJ2-1, with D hard to call. Germline V CDR1 and CDR2: LNHNV, YYDKDF (reference sequence). The CDR3 runs to 13 residues. V lost 6 bases, J lost 3 bases, and 9 bases lay in between. The CDR3 sequence is CATRRKDYNEQFF. The DNA of the CDR3 is TGTGCCACCAGGCGGAAAGACTACAATGAGCAGTTCTTC.